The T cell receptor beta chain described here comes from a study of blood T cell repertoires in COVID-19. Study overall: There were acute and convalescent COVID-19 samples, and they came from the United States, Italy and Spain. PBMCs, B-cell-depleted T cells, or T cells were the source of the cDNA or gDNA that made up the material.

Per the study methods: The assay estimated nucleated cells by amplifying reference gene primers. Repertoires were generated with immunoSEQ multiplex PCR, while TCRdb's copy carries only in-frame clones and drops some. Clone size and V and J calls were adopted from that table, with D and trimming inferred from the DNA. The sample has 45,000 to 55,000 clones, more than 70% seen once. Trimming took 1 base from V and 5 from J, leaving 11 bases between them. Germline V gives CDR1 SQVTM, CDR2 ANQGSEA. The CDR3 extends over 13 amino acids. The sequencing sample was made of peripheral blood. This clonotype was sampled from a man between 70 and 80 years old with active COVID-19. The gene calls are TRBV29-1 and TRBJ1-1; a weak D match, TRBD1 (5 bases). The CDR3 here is CSVEGWGVTEAFF. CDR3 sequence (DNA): TGCAGCGTTGAAGGATGGGGGGTAACTGAAGCTTTCTTT. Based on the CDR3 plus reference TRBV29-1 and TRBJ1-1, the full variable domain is SAVISQKPSRDICQRGTSLTIQCQVDSQVTMMFWYRQQPGQSLTLIATANQGSEATYESGFVIDKFPISRPNLTFSTLTVSNMSPEDSSIYLCSVEGWGVTEAFFGQGTRLTVV.